This T cell receptor beta chain is from a study of blood T cell repertoires in COVID-19. V gave up 2 bases and J gave up 7 bases, with 12 bases separating them. Germline-derived CDR1 and CDR2 are SGHVS and FNYEAQ. The CDR3 is 14 amino acids. Generated by immunoSEQ multiplex PCR, the TCRdb table keeps only in-frame clones and is missing some. This table holds approximately 37,000 clones, around nine tenths found once. The material sequenced was peripheral blood. The origin of this receptor is a woman aged 70-85 years with acute or convalescent COVID-19. J is TRBJ1-5 and V is TRBV7-6; D is perhaps TRBD1 (6 bases). In DNA form, the CDR3 reads TGTGCCAGCAGCTTAACCGAACAGGGCCAGCCCCAGCATTTT. Translating gives CASSLTEQGQPQHF.